Below, 29 T cell receptor beta chains from the same sample are listed, as sequenced in a study of shared clonotypes between healthy human individuals. The table came from immunoSEQ multiplex PCR; TCRdb's copy has only in-frame clones and leaves some out. The sample records approximately 720,000 clones, 90% to 95% being singletons. CD8 cells regarded as naive lacked CD45RO, were positively chosen for CCR7, and omitted terminally differentiated effector memory CD45RA+ cells. Sequencing was performed on naive CD8+ T cells sorted from blood. These receptors were obtained from a man aged 30 to 45 in good health.

The V call is TRBV13, the J call TRBJ2-1; 16 bases are shared with TRBD2. The germline CDR1 and CDR2 sequences are PRHDT and FYEKMQ (reference sequence). The CDR3 covers 15 residues. V was pared by 5 bases and J by 7 bases, with 2 bases of the junction left unmatched. This CDR3 reads CASSLGLAGGNEQFF. Written as DNA, the CDR3 is TGTGCCAGCAGCCTGGGACTAGCGGGGGGGAATGAGCAGTTCTTC.

The V gene is TRBV28, the J gene TRBJ2-7; D possibly matches TRBD1 or TRBD2 (6 bases each). Germline loops: CDR1 MDHEN, CDR2 SYDVKM. Trimming removed 3 bases at V and 0 bases at J, with 18 bases between. The CDR3 contains 17 residues. Here the CDR3 reads CASSFASRGVSSYEQYF. In DNA, the CDR3 is TGTGCCAGCAGTTTTGCCTCTAGGGGGGTAAGCTCCTACGAGCAGTACTTC.

J is TRBJ2-3 and V is TRBV7-9; D is ambiguous. Trimming took off 9 bases at V and 7 bases at J, with 17 bases between the two ends. Germline CDR1 is SEHNR and CDR2 is FQNEAQ (reference sequence). The CDR3 spans 13 residues. The CDR3 nucleotides are TGTGCCAGGGGTGAAGCCCGCAGCCATACGCAGTATTTT. Translated: CARGEARSHTQYF. Complete variable domain (other parts from reference TRBV7-9 and TRBJ2-3): DTGVSQNPRHKITKRGQNVTFRCDPISEHNRLYWYRQTLGQGPEFLTYFQNEAQLEKSRLLSDRFSAERPKGSFSTLEIQRTEQGDSAMYLCARGEARSHTQYFGPGTRLTVL.

The chain is built from TRBV10-2 and TRBJ2-1, with 14 bases lining up with TRBD2. Germline loops: CDR1 WSHSY, CDR2 SAAADI. Unmatched junction bases numbered 3, after V lost 5 bases and J lost 6 bases. The CDR3 contains 15 residues. The CDR3 nucleotides read TGCGCCAGCAGTAAGGGACTAGCGGGAGCCAATGAGCAGTTCTTC. It specifies CASSKGLAGANEQFF.

The chain has TRBV10-3 and TRBJ2-1; D may be TRBD1 (5 bases). CDR3 size: 19 residues. Germline V gene sequence: CDR1 ENHRY, CDR2 SYGVKD. With 4 bases removed from V and 0 bases from J, the gap between germline ends came to 22 bases. The CDR3 region is CAISGRGVAEWDSYNEQFF. DNA for the CDR3: TGTGCCATCAGTGGTAGGGGCGTCGCGGAGTGGGACTCCTACAATGAGCAGTTCTTC.

This chain joins TRBV4-3 and TRBJ2-3, with TRBD2 as a possible D gene (6 bases). CDR1 is LGHNA and CDR2 is YSLEER in the germline V gene. The CDR3 is 14 residues long. The ends were cut back, 4 bases at V and 0 bases at J, with 8 bases in the middle. The CDR3 DNA sequence: TGCGCCAGCAGCCTCCGGGGGAGCACAGATACGCAGTATTTT. It codes for CASSLRGSTDTQYF.

The chain couples TRBV7-2 to TRBJ2-7, with D perhaps TRBD2 (6 bases). This CDR3 is 18 amino acids long. Germline V gene lookup returns CDR1 SGHTA and CDR2 FQGNSA. V was shortened by 4 bases and J by 2 bases, with 24 bases between the two germline ends. The CDR3 loop is CASSSLKLGGPNTYEQYF. Here the CDR3 DNA reads TGTGCCAGCAGCTCCCTAAAGTTGGGGGGTCCCAACACCTACGAGCAGTACTTC. The variable domain in full, completed from reference TRBV7-2 and TRBJ2-7, reads GAGVSQSPSNKVTEKGKDVELRCDPISGHTALYWYRQSLGQGLEFLIYFQGNSAPDKSGLPSDRFSAERTGGSVSTLTIQRTQQEDSAVYLCASSSLKLGGPNTYEQYFGPGTRLTVT.

This chain links TRBV27 with TRBJ2-3; TRBD2 matches 7 bases. There are 14 residues in the CDR3. Germline V gene sequence: CDR1 MNHEY, CDR2 SMNVEV (reference sequence). V trimming: 6 bases; J trimming: 5 bases; junction bases outside the gene matches: 8. CDR3 nucleotide sequence: TGTGCCAGCAGGGAGAGCGGGAAGGTAGATACGCAGTATTTT. It codes for CASRESGKVDTQYF.

This clone was counted once. The gene calls are TRBV11-2 and TRBJ2-7; 9 positions agree with TRBD2. V trimming: 5 bases; J trimming: 3 bases; junction bases outside the gene matches: 8. CDR1 is SGHAT and CDR2 is FQNNGV in the germline V gene. The CDR3 spans 15 residues. CDR3 in DNA: TGTGCCAGCAGCGTTTTTAGCGGGAGTGTCTACGAGCAGTACTTC. Translating gives CASSVFSGSVYEQYF.

This clone has a single count. The CDR3 loop reads CASSMQGHEQYF. Written as DNA, the CDR3 is TGTGCCAGTAGTATGCAGGGCCACGAGCAGTACTTC. This chain uses TRBV19 with TRBJ2-7; a possible D gene is TRBD1 (5 bases). Trimming shortened V by 3 bases and J by 5 bases, and 8 bases separated the two germline ends. Germline CDR1 and CDR2: LNHDA and SQIVND (reference sequence). CDR3 length: 12 amino acids.

The chain carries TRBV7-8 and TRBJ1-2; 11 bases fit TRBD1. Germline lookup yields CDR1 SGHVS and CDR2 FQNEAQ. The CDR3 is made up of 15 amino acids. Losses at the gene ends were 2 bases for V and 6 bases for J; bases not matched to a gene: 5. Here the CDR3 reads CASSLSVDRGHGYTF. The CDR3 DNA follows: TGTGCCAGCAGCTTATCCGTGGACAGGGGGCATGGCTACACCTTC.

The CDR3 coding sequence is TGTGCCAGCAGCACAGGCTACGAGCAGTACTTC. This codes for CASSTGYEQYF. The chain is built from TRBV11-2 and TRBJ2-7; TRBD1 is a possible D gene (5 bases). The CDR3 runs to 11 residues. The V gene lost 5 bases and the J gene lost 3 bases, with 5 bases spanning the gap. The germline gives CDR1 SGHAT, CDR2 FQNNGV.

The gene calls are TRBV28 and TRBJ2-5; D may match TRBD1 or TRBD2 (5 bases each). Deletions cut 3 bases from V and 7 bases from J, with 15 bases between. CDR1 and CDR2 from the germline V gene are MDHEN and SYDVKM. CDR3 size: 14 residues. This CDR3 is CASSFKTLGGTQYF. CDR3 DNA sequence: TGTGCCAGCAGTTTTAAGACGCTTGGGGGGACCCAGTACTTC. Using reference TRBV28 and TRBJ2-5 for the parts outside the CDR3, the full variable domain is DVKVTQSSRYLVKRTGEKVFLECVQDMDHENMFWYRQDPGLGLRLIYFSYDVKMKEKGDIPEGYSVSREKKERFSLILESASTNQTSMYLCASSFKTLGGTQYFGPGTRLLVL.

This rearrangement joins TRBV29-1 to TRBJ2-7; D ambiguous. Trimming left V 4 bases short and J 2 bases short, with 12 bases between. CDR1 and CDR2 from the germline V gene are SQVTM and ANQGSEA. This CDR3 has 13 amino acids. For the CDR3, the DNA is TGCAGCGTTGTTACCGAATATACCTACGAGCAGTACTTC. As protein: CSVVTEYTYEQYF.

This clone was counted many times. Other nucleotide sequences from this sample produce the same CDR3. The CDR3: CATSRDNSGANVLTF. Here the CDR3 DNA reads TGTGCCACCAGCAGAGATAACTCTGGGGCCAACGTCCTGACTTTC. The V and J genes are TRBV15 and TRBJ2-6; D remains unclear. Trimming stripped 0 bases from V and 0 bases from J, with 3 bases between. The CDR3 runs 15 residues. Germline CDR1 and CDR2: LNHNV and YYDKDF (reference sequence).

The V gene is TRBV27, the J gene TRBJ2-7; the D gene could be TRBD1 or TRBD2 (5 bases each). Trimming pared 5 bases from V and 2 bases from J, leaving 13 bases between. The length of the CDR3 is 14 residues. Germline V gene data show CDR1 as MNHEY and CDR2 as SMNVEV (reference sequence). CDR3 DNA sequence: TGTGCCAGCAGTCCATGGGACCTAGCCTACGAGCAGTACTTC. The encoded protein is CASSPWDLAYEQYF.

The chain recombines TRBV7-3 with TRBJ2-3; the D gene is possibly TRBD1 (6 bases). The CDR3 totals 15 residues. V lost 3 bases and J 5 bases, leaving 15 bases between the germline ends. Germline CDR1 SGHTA, CDR2 FQGTGA. The CDR3 is CASSFGRGGLDTQYF. CDR3 coding DNA: TGTGCCAGCAGCTTTGGCAGGGGTGGTCTAGATACGCAGTATTTT.

This chain connects TRBV29-1 to TRBJ1-1; possibly TRBD1 for D (5 bases). Trimming removed 5 bases from V and 5 bases from J, with 15 bases in between. The CDR3 is 13 residues long. CDR1 is SQVTM, CDR2 ANQGSEA, per germline. CDR3 residues: CSVSDSPLTEAFF. The CDR3 DNA sequence: TGCAGCGTTTCCGACAGCCCTCTTACTGAAGCTTTCTTT.

The chain links TRBV19 to TRBJ2-1, with a possible D match to TRBD2 (5 bases). Trimming pared 3 bases from V and 7 bases from J, leaving 40 bases between. Germline V lookup: CDR1 LNHDA, CDR2 SQIVND (reference sequence). The CDR3 extends over 23 amino acids. CDR3: CASSIDIGHRGLTPPGYRNEQFF. The DNA for the CDR3 is TGTGCCAGTAGTATCGATATAGGGCACAGAGGGCTTACTCCTCCTGGTTATAGGAATGAGCAGTTCTTC.

V is TRBV7-6 and J is TRBJ1-3, with a weak D call TRBD1 (5 bases). Germline V lookup: CDR1 SGHVS, CDR2 FNYEAQ. The CDR3 is made up of 15 amino acids. V shed 4 bases and J shed 0 bases, with 10 bases lying between them. CDR3 protein: CASSSGRSSGNTIYF. The CDR3 DNA sequence: TGTGCCAGCAGCTCGGGACGGTCCTCTGGAAACACCATATATTTT.

The V call is TRBV5-1, the J call TRBJ2-7; TRBD2 agrees at 10 bases. The CDR3 runs to 15 residues. Germline lookup yields CDR1 SGHRS and CDR2 YFSETQ. J lost 2 bases, V lost 3 bases, and 5 bases had no gene match. CDR3 amino acids: CASSWRLAGTYEQYF. CDR3 nucleotides: TGCGCCAGCAGCTGGAGACTAGCGGGCACCTACGAGCAGTACTTC.

This clone turned up a few times. The chain links TRBV7-3 to TRBJ2-7; D uncertain. This CDR3 comprises 13 residues. With 3 bases removed from V and 2 bases from J, the gap between germline ends came to 8 bases. Germline-derived CDR1 and CDR2 are SGHTA and FQGTGA. CDR3 protein: CASSFGPTYEQYF. CDR3 nucleotide sequence: TGTGCCAGCAGCTTTGGACCGACCTACGAGCAGTACTTC.

V is TRBV11-1 and J is TRBJ2-3, with no clear D. There are 14 residues in the CDR3. V lost 5 bases and J lost 6, with 15 bases in between. CDR1 is SGHAT, CDR2 FQDESV, per germline (reference sequence). In DNA form, the CDR3 reads TGTGCCAGCAGCCCTCTTTTAGGTTTGGATACGCAGTATTTT. This sequence encodes CASSPLLGLDTQYF. The variable domain in full, completed from reference TRBV11-1 and TRBJ2-3, reads EAEVAQSPRYKITEKSQAVAFWCDPISGHATLYWYRQILGQGPELLVQFQDESVVDDSQLPKDRFSAERLKGVDSTLKIQPAELGDSAMYLCASSPLLGLDTQYFGPGTRLTVL.

Comments on this clone: Other DNA sequences in the sample encode the same CDR3. The V and J genes are TRBV6-6 and TRBJ2-7; TRBD1 is a possible D gene (6 bases). This CDR3 region has 13 residues. In germline, CDR1 is MNHNY, CDR2 SVGAGI (reference sequence). Trimming took 2 bases from V and 1 from J, leaving 6 bases between them. The CDR3 region is CASSYQGSYEQYF. Written as DNA, the CDR3 is TGTGCCAGCAGTTACCAGGGGTCCTACGAGCAGTACTTC.

This chain joins TRBV29-1 and TRBJ2-2, with TRBD1 as a possible D gene (5 bases). Trimming removed 6 bases from V and 2 bases from J, with 7 bases in between. The CDR3 extends over 12 amino acids. Germline CDR1 is SQVTM and CDR2 is ANQGSEA. DNA for the CDR3: TGCAGCGTCCAGGGAAACACCGGGGAGCTGTTTTTT. Translated, it gives CSVQGNTGELFF.

This chain uses TRBV9 with TRBJ2-7; D possibly corresponds to TRBD2 (6 bases). This CDR3 is built from 13 residues. Trimming pared 7 bases from V and 3 bases from J, leaving 14 bases between. Germline values: CDR1 SGDLS, CDR2 YYNGEE. The CDR3 DNA follows: TGTGCCAGCGGCCCCGGGAGTCACTACGAGCAGTACTTC. This encodes CASGPGSHYEQYF.

V and J are TRBV7-5 and TRBJ2-4. TRBV7-5 is a listed pseudogene. The CDR3 runs to 16 residues. Here the CDR3 reads CVRSLAPEPKGAIQYF. The CDR3, as DNA: TGTGTCAGAAGCTTAGCGCCCGAACCAAAAGGCGCCATTCAGTACTTC.

This clone was seen a handful of times. This chain connects TRBV7-9 to TRBJ2-1, with 11 bases identical to TRBD2. Germline lookup yields CDR1 SEHNR and CDR2 FQNEAQ (reference sequence). V dropped 2 bases and J dropped 6; count of bases not matched to a gene: 3. This CDR3 region has 15 residues. The CDR3, as DNA: TGTGCCAGCAGCTTACGTAGCGGGAGGGCCAATGAGCAGTTCTTC. Encoded protein: CASSLRSGRANEQFF.

The chain couples TRBV23-1 to TRBJ2-7, with 8 bases fitting TRBD1. TRBV23-1 is an ORF, with its function uncertain. The CDR3 is 15 amino acids. Trimming took 9 bases from V and 6 from J; bases not matched to a gene: 16. The CDR3 spells CARTTGTGPFGEQYF. CDR3 nucleotides: TGCGCCAGGACTACCGGGACAGGTCCATTCGGCGAGCAGTACTTC.